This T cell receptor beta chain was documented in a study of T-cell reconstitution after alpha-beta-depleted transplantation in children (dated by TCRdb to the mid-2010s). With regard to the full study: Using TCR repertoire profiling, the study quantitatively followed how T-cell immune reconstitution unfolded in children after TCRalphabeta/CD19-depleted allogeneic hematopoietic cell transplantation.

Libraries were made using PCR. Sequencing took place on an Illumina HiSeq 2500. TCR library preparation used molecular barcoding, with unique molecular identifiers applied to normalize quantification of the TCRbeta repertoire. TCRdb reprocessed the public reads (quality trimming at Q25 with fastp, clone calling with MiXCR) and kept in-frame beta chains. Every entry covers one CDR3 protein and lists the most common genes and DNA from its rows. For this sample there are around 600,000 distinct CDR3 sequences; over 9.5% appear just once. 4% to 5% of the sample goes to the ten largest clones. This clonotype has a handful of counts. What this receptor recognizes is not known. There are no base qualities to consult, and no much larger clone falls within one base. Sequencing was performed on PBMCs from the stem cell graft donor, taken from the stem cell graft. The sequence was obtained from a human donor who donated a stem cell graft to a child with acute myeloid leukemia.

The CDR3 loop reads CASSQVRGGLVETQYF. The sequenced DNA: TGTGCCAGCAGCCAAGTGCGGGGCGGACTAGTGGAGACCCAGTACTTC. The chain was built from TRBV3-1 and TRBJ2-5, with 7 bases in between that match TRBD2. From its cysteine to its phenylalanine, the CDR3 spans 16 amino acids. The read is trimmed to its CDR3 DNA, 48 bases read in frame from base 1. V and J are trimmed by 1 base and 5 bases, and the gene matches miss 10 bases of the junction. As encoded in the germline V gene (reference sequence), CDR1 is LGHDT while CDR2 is YNNKEL.